At least ten counts were recorded for the clone carrying this T cell receptor beta chain. What it recognizes is unknown. Using RNA template, CDR3s of TCR alpha and beta were amplified with iRepertoire arm-PCR. TCRdb itself ran the multiplex PCR reads through MiXCR, one entry per CDR3 protein. The sample has some 90,000 distinct CDR3 sequences; roughly 40% are singletons. This entry belongs to a study of glioma-infiltrating T cells. The junction had 9 bases not matched to a gene; V was cut back by 4 bases and J by 0 bases. CDR1 and CDR2 from the germline V gene are SGHNT and YYREEE (reference sequence). The CDR3 runs to 16 residues. Broader study findings: Tissue and blood shared very few CDR3 sequences. Above-expected tissue-blood divergence occurred in all gliomas, most in low-grade ones.

The receptor was derived from a human donor with low-grade glioma or glioblastoma, undergoing nonglioma brain surgery, or in good health (not recorded which). Sequences were obtained from glioma tissue, nonneoplastic brain tissue, or PBMCs (not recorded which). The rearrangement joins TRBV5-4 to TRBJ1-2; 7 bases map to TRBD1. CDR3 coding DNA: TGTGCCAGCAGCCGCGAGACAGGGATCACTAACTATGGCTACACCTTC. It specifies CASSRETGITNYGYTF.